Following are 27 T cell receptor beta chains from one sample sequenced in a study of persistence of HIV-infected CD4 T cells. No antigens are known for them. The immunoSEQ assay was version 4, run in survey mode. The table came from immunoSEQ multiplex PCR; TCRdb's copy has only in-frame clones and leaves some out. The sample has tens of thousands of clones; 70% to 75% are singletons. Overlapping HIV-1 Gag 15-mer peptides at roughly 1 ug per peptide per mL were used. Memory cells lacking CD40L and CD69 with high CD45RO were sorted. The sample was CD4+ T cells sorted from PBMCs after roughly 20-hour stimulation, taken from a patient who received antiretroviral therapy. The receptor source for this set is an adult man with HIV who was CMV-seropositive.

The V and J genes are TRBV29-1 and TRBJ2-2, with 11 bases fitting TRBD1. V was pared by 6 bases and J by 4 bases, with 7 bases of the junction left unmatched. The V gene's germline CDR1 is SQVTM and CDR2 ANQGSEA. The CDR3 has 15 residues. CDR3 DNA: TGCAGCGTAGCATTTGGGACAGGGGGCACCGGGGAGCTGTTTTTT. Translating gives CSVAFGTGGTGELFF.

This chain uses TRBV28 with TRBJ1-2, with D possibly matching TRBD1 (6 bases). The CDR3 contains 16 residues. The V end was cut by 5 bases, the J end by 4 bases, with 20 bases between. Looked up from germline, CDR1 is MDHEN and CDR2 is SYDVKM. This CDR3 is CASSPPALDRSYGYTF. The DNA of the CDR3 is TGTGCCAGCAGTCCCCCCGCCCTCGACAGGAGCTATGGCTACACCTTC.

V is TRBV3-1 (or the pseudogene TRBV3-2) and J is TRBJ2-3, with TRBD2 matching 7 bases. Losses at the gene ends were 4 bases for V and 8 bases for J; bases not matched to a gene: 12. The germline gives CDR1 LGHDT, CDR2 YNNKEL (reference sequence). The CDR3 has 15 residues. This CDR3 is CASSLSGGIRSTQYF. The CDR3 region has the DNA TGTGCCAGCAGCCTCTCGGGGGGTATCAGGAGTACGCAGTATTTT.

This clone was seen a single time. Other nucleotide sequences in the sample specify the same CDR3. V usage is TRBV7-2 and J usage is TRBJ1-2; the D gene is possibly TRBD1 (5 bases). Germline values: CDR1 SGHTA, CDR2 FQGNSA. The CDR3 is 14 residues long. V lost 1 base, J lost 2 bases, and 8 bases lay in between. The chain's CDR3 is CASSLGRGNYGYTF. The CDR3 DNA is TGTGCCAGCAGCTTAGGTCGGGGGAACTATGGCTACACCTTC.

The table lists this clone with a few counts. V usage is TRBV20-1 and J usage is TRBJ2-3, with D tentatively TRBD2 (6 bases). The V gene lost 3 bases and the J gene lost 0 bases, with 16 bases spanning the gap. In germline, CDR1 is DFQATT, CDR2 SNEGSKA (reference sequence). The CDR3 totals 16 residues. The chain's CDR3 is CSASGSVGTSTDTQYF. Here the CDR3 DNA reads TGCAGTGCTAGTGGATCTGTGGGGACTAGCACAGATACGCAGTATTTT.

This chain uses TRBV18 with TRBJ1-3; TRBD1 matches at 8 bases. The trim removed 3 bases at V and 0 bases at J, leaving 16 bases unmatched. Germline loops: CDR1 KGHSH, CDR2 LQKENI. This CDR3 is 20 amino acids long. CDR3 amino acids: CASSPLSKIQGASSGNTIYF. The CDR3 nucleotides are TGTGCCAGCTCACCCCTCTCAAAGATTCAGGGGGCGAGCTCTGGAAACACCATATATTTT. Variable domain in full (rest from reference TRBV18 and TRBJ1-3): NAGVMQNPRHLVRRRGQEARLRCSPMKGHSHVYWYRQLPEEGLKFMVYLQKENIIDESGMPKERFSAEFPKEGPSILRIQQVVRGDSAAYFCASSPLSKIQGASSGNTIYFGEGSWLTVV.

The rearrangement links TRBV3-1 (or the pseudogene TRBV3-2) to TRBJ1-3, with TRBD1 matching 9 bases. Germline assignment: CDR1 LGHDT and CDR2 YNNKEL (reference sequence). The CDR3 totals 15 residues. Trimming cost V 3 bases and J 4 bases; bases outside gene matches: 4. CDR3 sequence (DNA): TGTGCCAGCAGCCAGGGACAGGGCGACGGAAACACCATATATTTT. Translated: CASSQGQGDGNTIYF.

This clone was observed a single time. The V gene is TRBV6-5, the J gene TRBJ1-2, with D perhaps TRBD1 (6 bases). From germline, CDR1 is MNHEY and CDR2 SVGAGI. Trimming stripped 6 bases from V and 8 bases from J, with 16 bases between. The CDR3 runs 13 residues. CDR3 coding DNA: TGTGCCAGCAGCCGACACAGGGCTCAGGGCTACACCTTC. Amino acids: CASSRHRAQGYTF.

The gene calls are TRBV7-2 and TRBJ2-3, with D possibly being TRBD2 (5 bases). Per germline, CDR1 SGHTA and CDR2 FQGNSA. The CDR3 is 15 amino acids. V shed 4 bases and J shed 3 bases, with 14 bases lying between them. The CDR3 loop reads CASSWVSSGTDTQYF. CDR3 coding DNA: TGTGCCAGCAGCTGGGTCAGCAGCGGAACAGATACGCAGTATTTT.

The chain joins TRBV7-8 to TRBJ1-1; D perhaps matches TRBD1 (6 bases). CDR1 and CDR2 from the germline V gene are SGHVS and FQNEAQ. Trimming cost V 5 bases and J 0 bases, with 13 bases left between them. This CDR3 comprises 15 residues. CDR3 protein: CASSPQGFMNTEAFF. The CDR3 DNA reads as TGTGCCAGCAGCCCACAGGGCTTTATGAACACTGAAGCTTTCTTT.

V is TRBV6-5 and J is TRBJ2-2, with 9 bases aligning to TRBD1. There are 12 residues in the CDR3. Trimming at V came to 10 bases and at J to 6 bases, leaving 3 bases not matched to a gene. Germline V gene sequence: CDR1 MNHEY, CDR2 SVGAGI. DNA for the CDR3: TGTGCCACCTACAGGGGGCCCGGGGAGCTGTTTTTT. Protein product: CATYRGPGELFF.

The rearrangement joins TRBV27 to TRBJ1-3; 7 bases match TRBD1. CDR1 and CDR2 (germline): MNHEY, SMNVEV (reference sequence). V was clipped by 5 bases and J by 4 bases; unmatched bases: 2. This CDR3 comprises 13 residues. CDR3 amino acids: CASSPTGGNTIYF. The CDR3 region has the DNA TGTGCCAGCAGTCCGACAGGGGGAAACACCATATATTTT.

The CDR3 sequence is CASSGGPNYGYTF. The CDR3 DNA sequence: TGTGCCAGCAGTGGGGGCCCGAACTATGGCTACACCTTC. V is TRBV12-3 or TRBV12-4 and J is TRBJ1-2; maybe TRBD1 (6 bases). Trimming took off 5 bases at V and 2 bases at J, with 9 bases between the two ends. The CDR3 consists of 13 residues.

J is TRBJ1-1 and V is TRBV7-8, with a weak D call TRBD1 (5 bases). V dropped 1 base and J dropped 8 bases, with 11 bases sitting between them. Germline CDR1 and CDR2: SGHVS and FQNEAQ. The CDR3 totals 13 residues. The CDR3 region is CASSLGKRGEAFF. Written as DNA, the CDR3 is TGTGCCAGCAGCTTAGGGAAGAGGGGCGAAGCTTTCTTT.

The chain carries TRBV10-3 and TRBJ2-1; 8 bases align to TRBD1. The CDR3 is made up of 12 amino acids. Germline CDR1 and CDR2: ENHRY and SYGVKD. The trim removed 10 bases at V and 8 bases at J, leaving 7 bases unmatched. Here the CDR3 reads CATQGARDEQFF. CDR3 in DNA: TGTGCCACCCAGGGGGCCCGGGATGAGCAGTTCTTC.

V usage is TRBV9 and J usage is TRBJ1-1, with D possibly being TRBD1 (5 bases). The V and J ends lost 4 bases and 5 bases respectively, with 18 bases between them. The length of the CDR3 is 15 residues. Per germline, CDR1 SGDLS and CDR2 YYNGEE. Written as DNA, the CDR3 is TGTGCCAGCAGCTCATCCAGGGTTTCAGGGACTGAAGCTTTCTTT. This gives the protein CASSSSRVSGTEAFF.

This rearrangement joins TRBV6-1 to TRBJ1-4; D is unclear. Germline assignment: CDR1 MNHNS and CDR2 SASEGT. This CDR3 has 16 residues. V lost 2 bases and J lost 5, with 15 bases in between. The CDR3 bases are TGTGCCAGCAGTGAAATCGCCGGATATAAGAATGAAAAACTGTTTTTT. It is translated as CASSEIAGYKNEKLFF.

This CDR3 reads CASSVGASGGASLFSTDTQYF. As DNA, the CDR3 is TGCGCCAGCAGCGTTGGGGCTAGCGGGGGGGCCTCCTTATTTAGCACAGATACGCAGTATTTT. This chain joins TRBV5-1 and TRBJ2-3; 12 positions agree with TRBD2. CDR1 is SGHRS and CDR2 is YFSETQ in the germline V gene. The CDR3 has 21 residues. V was clipped by 4 bases and J by 0 bases; unmatched bases: 18.

The chain employs TRBV10-3 and TRBJ2-1, with D unresolved. Trimming shortened V by 5 bases and J by 0 bases, and 14 bases separated the two germline ends. The CDR3 runs to 16 residues. From germline, CDR1 is ENHRY and CDR2 SYGVKD. CDR3 sequence (DNA): TGTGCCATCAGTCCCCCACCCGCGAGCTCCTACAATGAGCAGTTCTTC. It encodes CAISPPPASSYNEQFF.

The CDR3 region has the DNA TGTGCCAGCAGCTCGTACCGAAGGTCATCAGATACGCAGTATTTT. Its translation: CASSSYRRSSDTQYF. The V gene is TRBV11-2, the J gene TRBJ2-3, with D uncertain. The CDR3 loop spans 15 amino acids. V was trimmed by 4 bases and J by 4 bases, leaving 15 bases between them. The germline V gene has CDR1 SGHAT and CDR2 FQNNGV.

This clone was recorded only once. This rearrangement joins TRBV18 to TRBJ1-2; D is uncertain. Trimming left V 6 bases short and J 8 bases short, with 19 bases between. CDR1 and CDR2 (germline): KGHSH, LQKENI. The CDR3 has 14 residues. The CDR3 loop reads CASSLTTLAGGYTF. Here the CDR3 DNA reads TGTGCCAGCTCCCTTACGACCCTTGCGGGAGGCTACACCTTC.

This rearrangement joins TRBV7-9 to TRBJ2-2; the D gene is possibly TRBD2 (6 bases). From germline, CDR1 is SEHNR and CDR2 FQNEAQ (reference sequence). The CDR3 has 15 amino acids. V dropped 7 bases and J dropped 2 bases, with 14 bases sitting between them. CDR3 protein: CASILATANTGELFF. The CDR3 DNA is TGTGCCAGCATCCTAGCGACCGCTAACACCGGGGAGCTGTTTTTT.

The chain couples TRBV9 to TRBJ1-2; no firm D call. The CDR3 runs 15 residues. V dropped 4 bases and J dropped 6 bases, with 19 bases sitting between them. CDR1 is SGDLS and CDR2 is YYNGEE in the germline V gene. The DNA for the CDR3 is TGTGCCAGCAGCCCGGACCCTTCCCGTACGGATGGCTACACCTTC. Residues: CASSPDPSRTDGYTF. Full variable domain (rest looked up from reference TRBV9 and TRBJ1-2): DSGVTQTPKHLITATGQRVTLRCSPRSGDLSVYWYQQSLDQGLQFLIQYYNGEERAKGNILERFSAQQFPDLHSELNLSSLELGDSALYFCASSPDPSRTDGYTFGSGTRLTVV.

This clone appeared a few times. The V and J genes are TRBV2 and TRBJ1-5; 7 positions match TRBD1. V was clipped by 6 bases and J by 2 bases; unmatched bases: 4. The CDR3 runs 14 residues. CDR1 and CDR2 from the germline V gene are SNHLY and FYNNEI. This chain's CDR3 is CASRGQRGNQPQHF. The CDR3 DNA is TGTGCCAGCAGGGGACAGAGAGGCAATCAGCCCCAGCATTTT.

This rearrangement joins TRBV6-5 to TRBJ2-7, with D possibly matching TRBD1 (7 bases). Germline-derived CDR1 and CDR2 are MNHEY and SVGAGI. V was cut by 0 bases and J by 6 bases, with 12 bases left in between. The CDR3 has 14 residues. CDR3 in DNA: TGTGCCAGCAGTTACTCGACAGGGAGGCGCGAGCAGTACTTC. Encoded protein: CASSYSTGRREQYF.

V gene TRBV9 combines with J gene TRBJ1-3; no clear D. This CDR3 has 15 residues. V was pared by 4 bases and J by 3 bases, with 14 bases between. The germline V gene encodes CDR1 SGDLS and CDR2 YYNGEE. The CDR3: CASSPYGGDGNTIYF. The CDR3, as DNA: TGTGCCAGCAGCCCATACGGAGGAGATGGAAACACCATATATTTT. The full variable domain, its missing parts supplied by reference TRBV9 and TRBJ1-3, is DSGVTQTPKHLITATGQRVTLRCSPRSGDLSVYWYQQSLDQGLQFLIQYYNGEERAKGNILERFSAQQFPDLHSELNLSSLELGDSALYFCASSPYGGDGNTIYFGEGSWLTVV.

This clone was detected a few times. The chain employs TRBV10-3 and TRBJ2-7; D ambiguous. CDR3 length: 13 amino acids. CDR1 and CDR2 (germline): ENHRY, SYGVKD. V gave up 6 bases and J gave up 3 bases, with 12 bases separating them. CDR3 DNA: TGTGCCATCAGCAGGACGGGTGACTACGAGCAGTACTTC. Translated: CAISRTGDYEQYF.